This T cell receptor beta chain was found in a study of T cells after yellow fever vaccination. TCRdb passed the 5' RACE reads through MiXCR, listing each CDR3 protein once. The sample holds around 550,000 distinct CDR3 sequences, about a fifth seen once. This clonotype was detected a few times. Between the trimmed V and J ends, which lost 0 bases and 6 bases, there was a span of 17 bases. The CDR3 runs 16 residues. Looked up from germline, CDR1 is LGHNA and CDR2 is YNFKEQ. Sequenced here: PBMCs, sampled 15 days after the yellow fever booster vaccination. The gene calls are TRBV4-2 and TRBJ1-1; D is ambiguous. The sequence was collected from a man younger than 45 who received the YFV17D yellow fever vaccine. The CDR3, as DNA: TGTGCCAGCAGCCAAGAGGGGAGAAGGGTAGGAGCTGAAGCTTTCTTT. It yields the protein CASSQEGRRVGAEAFF.